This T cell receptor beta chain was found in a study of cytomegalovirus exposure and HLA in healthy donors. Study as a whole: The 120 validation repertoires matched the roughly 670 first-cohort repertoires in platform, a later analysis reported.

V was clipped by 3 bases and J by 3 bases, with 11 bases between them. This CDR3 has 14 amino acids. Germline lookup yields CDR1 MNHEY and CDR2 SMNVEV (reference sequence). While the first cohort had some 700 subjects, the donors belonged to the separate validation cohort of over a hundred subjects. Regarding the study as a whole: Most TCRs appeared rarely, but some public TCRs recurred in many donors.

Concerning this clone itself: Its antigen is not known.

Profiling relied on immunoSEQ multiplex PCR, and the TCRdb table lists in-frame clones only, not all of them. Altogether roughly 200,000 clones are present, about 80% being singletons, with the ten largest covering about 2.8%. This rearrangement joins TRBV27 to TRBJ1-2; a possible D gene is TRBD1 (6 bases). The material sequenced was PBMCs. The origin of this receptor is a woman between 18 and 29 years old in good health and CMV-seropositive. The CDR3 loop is CASSLRRGDYGYTF. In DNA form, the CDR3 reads TGTGCCAGCAGTTTGCGCAGGGGTGACTATGGCTACACCTTC.